This T cell receptor (beta chain) was identified during a study of T cell repertoires in cytomegalovirus infection. TCRdb reprocessed the reads via MiXCR and lists one record per CDR3 protein. The sample has some 590,000 distinct CDR3 sequences; under 45% are singletons. Comment on this clonotype: Its antigen is unknown.

The CDR3 covers 16 residues. Germline loops: CDR1 SGHAT, CDR2 FQNNGV. Unmatched junction bases numbered 8, after V lost 5 bases and J lost 1 base. The specimen was cultured PBMCs, collected from culture after CMV antigen stimulation. The chain couples TRBV11-2 to TRBJ2-1; TRBD1 aligns across 7 bases. This sequence was found in a human donor in good health (CMV status not recorded). Some clones in this sample may be carry-over from other donors' samples. The chain's CDR3 is CASSASQDRSYNEQFF. The CDR3 DNA is TGTGCCAGCAGCGCATCCCAGGACAGGTCCTACAATGAGCAGTTCTTC.